The TCR beta chain under discussion was sequenced for a study of vaccination and CD4 T cells after COVID-19. Study at large: According to the study, participants were given two doses of BNT162b2 or mRNA-1273 vaccine.

V was pared by 3 bases and J by 1 base, with 6 bases between. Germline CDR1 reads SGHTA; CDR2 reads FQGNSA. The CDR3 loop spans 13 amino acids. The Oncomine TCR Beta short-read assay was what sequenced the DNA obtained from cultured CD4+ T cells. One entry per CDR3 protein results from TCRdb running MiXCR on the PCR reads. The sample contains 3,500 to 4,500 distinct CDR3 sequences, around 25% of which appear only once. To note about this clonotype: The antigen remains unidentified.

The treatment is: roughly 10-day PBMC culture with coronavirus spike peptide pools or control peptides (ViraFEST assay). Ahead of the COVID-19 pandemic (2011-2018), the CD4+ T cells of the unexposed donor were collected. The medium had half its volume replaced with fresh IL-2 medium on days 3 and 7. The sample comprised CD4+ T cells from blood, cultured in vitro. The gene calls are TRBV7-2 and TRBJ2-5; D remains ambiguous. This receptor was identified in a human donor in good health. As DNA, the CDR3 is TGTGCCAGCAGCTTGAGACTCCAAGAGACCCAGTACTTC. It yields the protein CASSLRLQETQYF.